A selection of T cell receptor beta chains follows, all from one sample in a study of T-cell reconstitution after alpha-beta-depleted transplantation in children. TCRdb redid the calling of the PCR reads with MiXCR, one entry per CDR3 protein. This repertoire shows about 76,000 distinct CDR3 sequences, 13% to 15% found once; its top ten account for 25% to 30%. Material: PBMCs, mostly from graft donor cells, obtained 180 days after TCRalphabeta/CD19-depleted stem cell transplant. Receptor source: a male patient between 2 and 10 years old who had a stem cell transplant for acute lymphoblastic leukemia, so the T cells may come from the graft donor. Each CDR3 is given without its conserved first and last residue.

j_call v_call cdr3_aa
TRBJ1-4 TRBV12-3/TRBV12-4 ASSRGQTNEKLF
TRBJ1-1 TRBV5-1 ASSLVNGRMNTEAF
TRBJ2-6 TRBV5-1 ASSSNRGPSPRTNVLT
TRBJ2-3 TRBV5-1 ASRGLAGADTQY
TRBJ2-3 TRBV4-3 ASSQGTGADTRTDTQY
TRBJ2-7 TRBV4-1 ASSQELRRPDEQY
TRBJ2-2 TRBV5-1 ASSLLAGGLNTGELF
TRBJ2-7 TRBV27 ASSWDSSYEQY
TRBJ2-1 TRBV20-1 SARDPGLAASYNEQF
TRBJ2-7 TRBV5-6 ASSPDGGGRYEQY
TRBJ1-1 TRBV6-5 ASSRDSHKAF
TRBJ2-1 TRBV24-1 ATSDSSVWGYEQF
TRBJ2-5 TRBV24-1 ATSDLWDRETQY
TRBJ2-5 TRBV7-2 ASSLRGGRTQY
TRBJ2-7 TRBV20-1 SAHPGTAYYEQY
TRBJ2-7 TRBV20-1 SARGREAFYEQY
TRBJ2-5 TRBV7-2 ASSRGPRETQY
TRBJ1-1 TRBV9 ASSPFLRGDTEAF
TRBJ1-6 TRBV20-1 SARGGTGNNSPLH
TRBJ2-2 TRBV4-2 ASSQAGKGPNTGELF
TRBJ2-2 TRBV20-1 SASDRKTNTGELF
TRBJ2-1 TRBV5-1 ASSFGGLSYNEQF
TRBJ2-5 TRBV4-1 ASSQEGRGQGKETQY
TRBJ2-3 TRBV7-9 ASSQGQGFTDTQY
TRBJ1-2 TRBV20-1 SARDLGRTFYGYT
TRBJ2-2 TRBV20-1 SARASPVSSGVDDTGELF
TRBJ2-7 TRBV30 AWSGRYEQY
TRBJ2-7 TRBV7-8 ASSPRTSGGPLRY
TRBJ2-7 TRBV20-1 SARDLDRPYEQY
TRBJ2-4 TRBV6-5 ASSYGPGNIQY
TRBJ2-2 TRBV7-2 ASSRAQWELF
TRBJ1-5 TRBV7-9 ASSLESSNQPQH
TRBJ2-7 TRBV6-2/TRBV6-3 ASSGELWLAGSYEQY
TRBJ2-3 TRBV5-6 ASSLTRTSGSTDTQY
TRBJ1-5 TRBV5-6 ASSLGGSGGNQPQH
TRBJ2-1 TRBV20-1 SARTGPSYNEQF
TRBJ2-3 TRBV20-1 SARGLGRSGPTDTQY
TRBJ1-1 TRBV5-4 ASSLNRQGRWESTRAF
TRBJ2-2 TRBV7-8 ASSGYLNTGELF
TRBJ2-5 TRBV5-1 ASSLGLALLGETQY
TRBJ1-3 TRBV10-3 AISESNREGNTIY
TRBJ2-1 TRBV18 ASSRSRQDNEQF
TRBJ2-5 TRBV5-5 ASSLGQGGGTQY
TRBJ1-5 TRBV28 ASRIRRYSNQPQH
TRBJ2-1 TRBV20-1 CARRPGRGDEQF
TRBJ2-3 TRBV15 ATSRQGTVTDTQY